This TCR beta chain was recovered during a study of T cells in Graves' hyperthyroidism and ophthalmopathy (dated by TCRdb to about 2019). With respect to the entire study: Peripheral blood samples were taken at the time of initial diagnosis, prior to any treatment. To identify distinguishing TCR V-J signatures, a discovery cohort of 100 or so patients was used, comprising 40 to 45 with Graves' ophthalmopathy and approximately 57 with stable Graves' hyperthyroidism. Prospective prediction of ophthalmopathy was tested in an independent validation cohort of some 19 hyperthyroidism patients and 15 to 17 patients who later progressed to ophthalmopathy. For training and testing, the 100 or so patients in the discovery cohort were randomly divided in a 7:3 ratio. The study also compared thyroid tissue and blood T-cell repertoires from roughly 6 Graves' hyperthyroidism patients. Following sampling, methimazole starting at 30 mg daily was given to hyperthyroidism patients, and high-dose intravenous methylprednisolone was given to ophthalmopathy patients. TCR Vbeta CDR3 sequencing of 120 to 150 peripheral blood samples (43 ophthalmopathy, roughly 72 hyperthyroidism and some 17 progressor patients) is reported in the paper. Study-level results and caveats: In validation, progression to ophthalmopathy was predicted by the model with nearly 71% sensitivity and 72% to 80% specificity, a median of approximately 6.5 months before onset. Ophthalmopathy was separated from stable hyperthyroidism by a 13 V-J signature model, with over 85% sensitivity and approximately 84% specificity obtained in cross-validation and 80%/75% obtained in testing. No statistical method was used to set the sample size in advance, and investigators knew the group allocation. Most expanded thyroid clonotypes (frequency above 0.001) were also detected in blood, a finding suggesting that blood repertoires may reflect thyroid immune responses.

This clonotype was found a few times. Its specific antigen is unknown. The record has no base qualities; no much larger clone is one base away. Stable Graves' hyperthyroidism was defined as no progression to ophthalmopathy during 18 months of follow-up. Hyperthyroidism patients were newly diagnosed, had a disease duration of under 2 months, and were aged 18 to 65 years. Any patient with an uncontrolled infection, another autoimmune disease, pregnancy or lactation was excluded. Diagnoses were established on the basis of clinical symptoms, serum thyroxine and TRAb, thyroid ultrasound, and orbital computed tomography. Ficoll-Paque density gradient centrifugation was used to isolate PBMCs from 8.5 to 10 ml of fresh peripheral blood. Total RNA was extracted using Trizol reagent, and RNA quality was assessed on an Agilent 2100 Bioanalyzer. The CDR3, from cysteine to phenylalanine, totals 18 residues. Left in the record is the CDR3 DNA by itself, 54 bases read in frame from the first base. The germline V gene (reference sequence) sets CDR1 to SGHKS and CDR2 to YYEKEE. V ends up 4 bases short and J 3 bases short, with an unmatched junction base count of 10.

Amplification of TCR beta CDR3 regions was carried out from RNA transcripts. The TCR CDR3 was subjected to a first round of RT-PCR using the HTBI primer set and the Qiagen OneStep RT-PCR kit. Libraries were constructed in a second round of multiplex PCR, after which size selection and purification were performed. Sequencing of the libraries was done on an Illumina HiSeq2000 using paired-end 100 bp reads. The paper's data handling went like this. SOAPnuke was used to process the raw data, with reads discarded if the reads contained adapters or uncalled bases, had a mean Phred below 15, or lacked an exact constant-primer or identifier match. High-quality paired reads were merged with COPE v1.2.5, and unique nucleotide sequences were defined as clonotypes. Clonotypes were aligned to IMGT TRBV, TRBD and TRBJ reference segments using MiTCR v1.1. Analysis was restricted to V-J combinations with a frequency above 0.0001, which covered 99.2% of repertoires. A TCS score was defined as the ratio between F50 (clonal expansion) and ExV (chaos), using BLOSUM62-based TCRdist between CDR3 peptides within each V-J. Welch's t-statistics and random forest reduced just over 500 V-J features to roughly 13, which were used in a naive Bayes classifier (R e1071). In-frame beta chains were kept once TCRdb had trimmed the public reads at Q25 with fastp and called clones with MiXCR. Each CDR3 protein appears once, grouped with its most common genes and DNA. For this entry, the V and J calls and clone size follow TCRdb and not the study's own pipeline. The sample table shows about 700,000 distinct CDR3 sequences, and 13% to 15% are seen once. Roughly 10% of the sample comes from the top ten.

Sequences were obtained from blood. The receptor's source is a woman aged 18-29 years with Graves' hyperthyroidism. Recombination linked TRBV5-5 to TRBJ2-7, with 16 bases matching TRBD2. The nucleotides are TGTGCCAGCAGCCCGGGACTAGCGGGAGGGAAAACCTACTACGAGCAGTACTTC. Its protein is CASSPGLAGGKTYYEQYF.